A single sample gave rise to the 12 T cell receptor beta chains below, sequenced in a study of monozygotic twins with inflammatory bowel disease. TCRdb reanalyzed the 5' RACE reads, giving one entry per CDR3 protein sequence and no DNA. In total, the table holds 210,000 or so distinct CDR3 sequences. Input material: blood. Receptor source: a human donor with ulcerative colitis or Crohn's disease, or a healthy co-twin of an affected twin (not recorded which).

The chain has TRBV9 and TRBJ1-4; the TCRdb D gene call, TRBD1, has no DNA to confirm it. From germline, CDR1 is SGDLS and CDR2 YYNGEE. The CDR3 is 15 residues long. CDR3: CASSPRSGTNEKLFF.

This chain connects TRBV5-4 to TRBJ2-1; TCRdb picks TRBD1, but there is no DNA to check that call. Germline V gene lookup returns CDR1 SGHNT and CDR2 YYREEE (reference sequence). The CDR3 is 15 amino acids. The CDR3 sequence is CASSRGGGAYNEQFF.

The rearrangement links TRBV18 to TRBJ2-7. This CDR3 comprises 12 residues. The germline gives CDR1 KGHSH, CDR2 LQKENI. CDR3: CASLQNNYEQYF.

This rearrangement joins TRBV7-4 to TRBJ2-2; TCRdb indicates TRBD2, and absent DNA this call remains unverified. This CDR3 region has 19 residues. Germline V CDR1 and CDR2: SGHVT, SQSDAQ. The CDR3 is CASPLPGLAGTTSPGELFF.

The J gene is TRBJ1-2, the V gene TRBV5-1; no DNA is available, so the TRBD1 call from TCRdb remains unchecked. The CDR3 contains 13 residues. Germline CDR1 SGHRS, CDR2 YFSETQ. CDR3 sequence reads: CASRTAPYYGYTF.

V usage is TRBV12-3 or TRBV12-4 and J usage is TRBJ1-5; absent DNA, TCRdb's TRBD1 call cannot be checked. The CDR3 spans 17 residues. The CDR3: CASSPMRGGISNQPQHF.

The chain combines TRBV20-1 with TRBJ1-1. The germline V gene encodes CDR1 DFQATT and CDR2 SNEGSKA (reference sequence). The CDR3 is 15 amino acids. The CDR3 sequence: CSASKVSNMNTEAFF.

The CDR3 loop is CASSLVGGPGEPQHF. This chain connects TRBV5-1 to TRBJ1-5; TCRdb names TRBD1, which stays unverified in the absence of DNA. Germline V gene lookup returns CDR1 SGHRS and CDR2 YFSETQ. The CDR3 runs 15 residues. Combining the CDR3 with reference TRBV5-1 and TRBJ1-5 gives the whole variable domain KAGVTQTPRYLIKTRGQQVTLSCSPISGHRSVSWYQQTPGQGLQFLFEYFSETQRNKGNFPGRFSGRQFSNSRSEMNVSTLELGDSALYLCASSLVGGPGEPQHFGDGTRLSIL.

V is TRBV3-1 and J is TRBJ2-5. This CDR3 has 14 amino acids. Germline V gene lookup returns CDR1 LGHDT and CDR2 YNNKEL (reference sequence). This CDR3 reads CASASGVAQETQYF.

The chain has TRBV29-1 and TRBJ2-7; TCRdb's D gene call, TRBD1, goes unchecked for lack of DNA. CDR3 length equals 12 residues. Germline CDR1 SQVTM, CDR2 ANQGSEA. Here the CDR3 reads CSVWTETYEQYF.

The chain links TRBV29-1 to TRBJ1-1; TCRdb picks TRBD1, but there is no DNA to check that call. The germline CDR1 and CDR2 sequences are SQVTM and ANQGSEA. The CDR3 totals 14 residues. The CDR3 region is CSVSQGSSSREAFF.

The rearrangement joins TRBV5-8 to TRBJ1-1. Germline CDR1 reads SGHTS; CDR2 reads YDEGEE. The CDR3 is 13 residues long. The CDR3 spells CASSPTGRAEAFF.